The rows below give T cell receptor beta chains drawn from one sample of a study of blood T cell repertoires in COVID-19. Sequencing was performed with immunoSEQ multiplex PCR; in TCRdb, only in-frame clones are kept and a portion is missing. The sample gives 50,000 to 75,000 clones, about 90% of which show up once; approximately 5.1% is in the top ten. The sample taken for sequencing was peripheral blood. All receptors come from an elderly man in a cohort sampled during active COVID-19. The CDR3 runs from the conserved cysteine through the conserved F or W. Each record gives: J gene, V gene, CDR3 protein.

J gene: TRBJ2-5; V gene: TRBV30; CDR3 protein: CAWDTGTSGMQTQYF
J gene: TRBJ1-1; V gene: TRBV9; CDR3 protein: CASSVDGGTNTEAFF
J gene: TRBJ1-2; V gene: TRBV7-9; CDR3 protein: CASSLLWTKGNYGYTF
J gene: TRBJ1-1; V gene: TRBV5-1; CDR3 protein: CASSPGQGNTEAFF
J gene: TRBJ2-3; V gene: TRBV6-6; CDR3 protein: CASSAGLAGDSDTQYF
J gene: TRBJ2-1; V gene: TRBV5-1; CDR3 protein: CASSLGTGTYNEQFF
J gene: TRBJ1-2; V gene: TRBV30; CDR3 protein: CAWSPRKQGSTF
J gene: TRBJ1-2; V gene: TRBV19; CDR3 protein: CASTPTGTYGYTF
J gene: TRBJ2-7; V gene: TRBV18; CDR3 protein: CASSLRVTSYEQYF
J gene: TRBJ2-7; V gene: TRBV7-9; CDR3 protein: CASSWTGLGEQYF
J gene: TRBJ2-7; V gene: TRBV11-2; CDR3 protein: CASSLVQGTNEQYF
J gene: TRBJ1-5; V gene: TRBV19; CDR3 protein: CASSVQYSNQPQHF
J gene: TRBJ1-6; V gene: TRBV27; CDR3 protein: CASSFSDRGSPLHF
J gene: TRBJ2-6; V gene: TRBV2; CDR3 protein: CASSEPHISGANVLTF
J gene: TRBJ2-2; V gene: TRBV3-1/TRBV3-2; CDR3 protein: CASSQVGGTGELFF
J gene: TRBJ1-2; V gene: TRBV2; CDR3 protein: CASSVQRSGGYTF
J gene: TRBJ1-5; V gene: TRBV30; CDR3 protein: CAWSTGTSNQPQHF
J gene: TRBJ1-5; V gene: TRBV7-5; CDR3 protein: CARSNHLDRESNQPQHF
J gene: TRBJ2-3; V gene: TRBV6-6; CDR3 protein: CASSPLAGGLDTDTQYF
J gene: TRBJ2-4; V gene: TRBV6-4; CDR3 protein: CASSDGQGPNIQYF
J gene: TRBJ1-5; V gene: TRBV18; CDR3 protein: CASSPGQGSHQPQHF
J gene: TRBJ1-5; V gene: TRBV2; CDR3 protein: CASRGGFSNQPQHF
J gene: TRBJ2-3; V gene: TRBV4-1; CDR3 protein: CASSLGRAGKVSVDTQYF
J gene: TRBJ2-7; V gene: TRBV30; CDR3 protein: CAWSASRTALGDEQYF
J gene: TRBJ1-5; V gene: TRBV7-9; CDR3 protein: CASSLAGSGGLQPQHF
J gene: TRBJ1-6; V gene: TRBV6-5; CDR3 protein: CASRETDSYNSPLHF
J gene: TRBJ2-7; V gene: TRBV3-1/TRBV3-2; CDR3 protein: CASSAGGLLYEQYF
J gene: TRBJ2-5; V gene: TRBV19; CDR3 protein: CASSMGVYQETQYF
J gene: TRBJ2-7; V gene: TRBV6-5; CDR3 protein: CASSPSGGGTYEQYF